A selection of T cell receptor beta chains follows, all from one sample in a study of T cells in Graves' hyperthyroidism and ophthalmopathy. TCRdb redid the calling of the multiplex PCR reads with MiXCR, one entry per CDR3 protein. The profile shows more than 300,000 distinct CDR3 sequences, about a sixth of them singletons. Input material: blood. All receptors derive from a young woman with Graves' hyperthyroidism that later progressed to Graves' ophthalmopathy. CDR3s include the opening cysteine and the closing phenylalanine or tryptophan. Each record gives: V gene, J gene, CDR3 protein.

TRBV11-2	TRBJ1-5	CASSSDRGDSNQPQHF
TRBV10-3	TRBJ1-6	CAISPSGDSYNSPLHF
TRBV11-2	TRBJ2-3	CASSQGLAPSTDTQYF
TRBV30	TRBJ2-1	CAWSITGAEQFF
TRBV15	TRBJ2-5	CATSRGLAGPGEETQYF
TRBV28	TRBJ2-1	CASRPTSVYNEQFF
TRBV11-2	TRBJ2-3	CASSLEGESRDTQYF
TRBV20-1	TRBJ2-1	CSARAPGLAGINEQFF
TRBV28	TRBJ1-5	CASSLFSIYSNQPQHF
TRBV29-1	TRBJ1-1	CSVEAPGPTNTEAFF
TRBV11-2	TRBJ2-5	CASSETWSPETQYF
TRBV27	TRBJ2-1	CASSLDKYNEQFF
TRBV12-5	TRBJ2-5	CASGLPSSSGSETQYF
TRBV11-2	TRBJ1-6	CASSPPGRGSSPLHF
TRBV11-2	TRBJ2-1	CASSLRGLLFNEQFF
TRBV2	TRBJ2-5	CASSEDRMGLAGGFGETQYF
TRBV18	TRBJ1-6	CASSRTDNSPLHF
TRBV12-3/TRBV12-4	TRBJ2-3	CASSFLVGVPSDTQYF
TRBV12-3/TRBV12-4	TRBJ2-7	CASSLQDRQYEQYF
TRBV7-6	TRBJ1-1	CASSLALGQGNTEALF
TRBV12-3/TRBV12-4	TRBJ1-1	CASSYSTAEAFF
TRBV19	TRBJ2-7	CASSIGLQSREQYF
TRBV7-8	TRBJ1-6	CASSLKQVDSPLHF
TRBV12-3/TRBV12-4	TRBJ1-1	CASSSTEEAFF
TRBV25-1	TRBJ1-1	CASSEFDSANTEAFF
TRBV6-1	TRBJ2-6	CASRLQGIVSGANVLTF
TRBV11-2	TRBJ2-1	CASSSRGYRMAHNEQFF
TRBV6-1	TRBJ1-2	CASSDMGLRLPYGYTF
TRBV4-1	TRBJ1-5	CASSQVGRPSNQPQHF
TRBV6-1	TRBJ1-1	CASSDLPDRLLNTEAFF